These 20 T cell receptor beta chains share one sample of origin, sequenced in a study of blood T cell repertoires in COVID-19. Sequencing used immunoSEQ multiplex PCR; TCRdb keeps in-frame clones, though not all of them. The repertoire holds 150,000 to 200,000 clones, with around nine tenths as singletons. Sequencing was performed on peripheral blood. These receptors were taken from a woman in her 70s with COVID-19, enrolled during active disease.

The chain joins TRBV2 to TRBJ1-1; tentatively, D is TRBD1 (5 bases). Germline V gene lookup returns CDR1 SNHLY and CDR2 FYNNEI. V was cut by 9 bases and J by 8 bases, with 7 bases left in between. The CDR3 sequence is 9 residues long. The CDR3 bases are TGTGCCAGTGGGGGGGAAGCTTTCTTT. This gives the protein CASGGEAFF.

This clone was found once. This chain links TRBV6-5 with TRBJ1-1; no clear D gene. V dropped 5 bases and J dropped 2 bases, with 12 bases sitting between them. The CDR3 is made up of 14 amino acids. The germline V gene encodes CDR1 MNHEY and CDR2 SVGAGI. CDR3: CASSIRNFNTEAFF. DNA of the CDR3: TGTGCCAGCAGTATCAGGAACTTCAACACTGAAGCTTTCTTT.

This clone was counted a single time. This chain uses TRBV7-2 with TRBJ1-5, with a weak D call TRBD1 (6 bases). Trimming removed 2 bases from V and 2 bases from J, with 10 bases in between. Germline-derived CDR1 and CDR2 are SGHTA and FQGNSA. This CDR3 comprises 15 residues. The CDR3 DNA is TGTGCCAGCAGCTTAACAGGGATCCGCAATCAGCCCCAGCATTTT. Translated: CASSLTGIRNQPQHF. The complete variable domain, with remaining parts taken from reference TRBV7-2 and TRBJ1-5, reads GAGVSQSPSNKVTEKGKDVELRCDPISGHTALYWYRQSLGQGLEFLIYFQGNSAPDKSGLPSDRFSAERTGGSVSTLTIQRTQQEDSAVYLCASSLTGIRNQPQHFGDGTRLSIL.

The J gene is TRBJ1-6, the V gene TRBV5-4, with unresolved D. The CDR3 has 14 amino acids. Between the trimmed V and J ends, which lost 2 bases and 8 bases, there was a span of 11 bases. Looked up from germline, CDR1 is SGHNT and CDR2 is YYREEE (reference sequence). The CDR3 DNA sequence: TGTGCCAGCAGCTTTACTCTGGGCGATTCACCCCTCCACTTT. As protein: CASSFTLGDSPLHF. Complete variable domain (other parts from reference TRBV5-4 and TRBJ1-6): ETGVTQSPTHLIKTRGQQVTLRCSSQSGHNTVSWYQQALGQGPQFIFQYYREEENGRGNFPPRFSGLQFPNYSSELNVNALELDDSALYLCASSFTLGDSPLHFGNGTRLTVT.

This clone was observed a few times. The chain employs TRBV2 and TRBJ2-1, with 10 positions matching TRBD2. The CDR3 consists of 15 residues. The germline V gene has CDR1 SNHLY and CDR2 FYNNEI. The junction had 8 bases not matched to a gene; V was cut back by 5 bases and J by 7 bases. In nucleotides, the CDR3 is TGTGCCAGCAGTTATCTAGCGGGGGACCTAAATGAGCAGTTCTTC. Translation: CASSYLAGDLNEQFF.

The chain joins TRBV5-1 to TRBJ2-5; 12 nucleotides line up with TRBD1. The CDR3 extends over 16 amino acids. V lost 4 bases, J lost 3 bases, and 7 bases stayed unmatched. CDR1 is SGHRS and CDR2 is YFSETQ in the germline V gene. As DNA, the CDR3 is TGCGCCAGCAGCATTACCGGGACAGGGGGCGAAGAGACCCAGTACTTC. Translated, it gives CASSITGTGGEETQYF.

V usage is TRBV6-2 or TRBV6-3 and J usage is TRBJ1-5, with TRBD1 matching over 8 bases. This CDR3 comprises 15 residues. V was pared by 2 bases and J by 4 bases, with 4 bases of the junction left unmatched. CDR1 is MNHEY, CDR2 SVGEGT, per germline. CDR3 loop: CASSYQGAENQPQHF. CDR3 in DNA: TGTGCCAGCAGTTACCAGGGGGCCGAGAATCAGCCCCAGCATTTT.

The chain links TRBV27 to TRBJ2-1; 8 nucleotides align to TRBD2. V dropped 8 bases and J dropped 9; count of bases not matched to a gene: 18. Germline V gene data show CDR1 as MNHEY and CDR2 as SMNVEV (reference sequence). CDR3 length: 16 amino acids. The chain's CDR3 is CASRIPSSGPRGEQFF. CDR3 DNA: TGTGCCAGCCGCATCCCGTCTAGCGGGCCCCGGGGTGAGCAGTTCTTC.

The genes are TRBV2 and TRBJ1-4; 7 positions match TRBD1. Looked up from germline, CDR1 is SNHLY and CDR2 is FYNNEI. V shed 1 base, J shed 8 bases, and the junction held 10 bases outside the gene matches. The CDR3 contains 16 residues. The CDR3, as DNA: TGTGCCAGCAGTGAAGGATTCAGGGGGAGACGGGAAAAACTGTTTTTT. Amino acid sequence: CASSEGFRGRREKLFF.

The J gene is TRBJ1-6, the V gene TRBV3-1 (or the pseudogene TRBV3-2); 10 bases map to TRBD1. The junction had 2 bases not matched to a gene; V was cut back by 1 base and J by 8 bases. The CDR3 totals 15 residues. Per germline, CDR1 LGHDT and CDR2 YNNKEL (reference sequence). The CDR3 DNA is TGTGCCAGCAGCCAAGGGGGGACAGGGGATTCACCCCTCCACTTT. Protein: CASSQGGTGDSPLHF.

The chain combines TRBV5-1 with TRBJ2-2; maybe TRBD1 (6 bases). The V end lost 1 base, the J end lost 2 bases, and 12 bases lay between the germline ends. CDR1 and CDR2 from the germline V gene are SGHRS and YFSETQ. The CDR3 length is 16 residues. The CDR3 here is CASSLIGTRNTGELFF. The CDR3 DNA is TGCGCCAGCAGCTTGATTGGGACAAGAAACACCGGGGAGCTGTTTTTT.

The CDR3 DNA sequence: TGCAGCGTTGATAGCGTAATCGGCTACACCTTC. As protein: CSVDSVIGYTF. This sequence joins TRBV29-1 and TRBJ1-2, with D uncertain. This CDR3 is 11 amino acids long. With 3 bases removed from V and 8 bases from J, the gap between germline ends came to 10 bases. Germline V gene sequence: CDR1 SQVTM, CDR2 ANQGSEA.

This rearrangement joins TRBV28 to TRBJ2-2; 7 positions match TRBD1. Germline CDR1 MDHEN, CDR2 SYDVKM. V dropped 6 bases and J dropped 2; count of bases not matched to a gene: 6. CDR3 length equals 15 residues. CDR3 protein: CASREGGLNTGELFF. The CDR3 nucleotides read TGTGCCAGCAGGGAAGGGGGCCTAAACACCGGGGAGCTGTTTTTT.

J is TRBJ2-4 and V is TRBV3-1 (or the pseudogene TRBV3-2), with 10 bases that match TRBD2. The J segment lost 8 bases and the V segment lost 0 bases, leaving 13 bases of the junction unmatched. The CDR3 consists of 18 residues. Germline V gene sequence: CDR1 LGHDT, CDR2 YNNKEL (reference sequence). This chain's CDR3 is CASSQDWAAGGNWHIQYF. For the CDR3, the DNA is TGTGCCAGCAGCCAAGATTGGGCAGCGGGGGGGAATTGGCACATTCAGTACTTC.

In its sample, this clone was seen once. The V call is TRBV15, the J call TRBJ2-7; 7 nucleotides match TRBD1. This CDR3 has 16 amino acids. With 0 bases clipped from V and 2 bases from J, the junction kept 7 bases outside the gene matches. From germline, CDR1 is LNHNV and CDR2 YYDKDF (reference sequence). The CDR3 spells CATSRETGVTPYEQYF. In DNA, the CDR3 is TGTGCCACCAGCAGAGAAACAGGGGTGACCCCCTACGAGCAGTACTTC.

The chain links TRBV2 to TRBJ1-6, with TRBD1 identical over 8 bases. The ends lost 6 bases at V and 9 bases at J; junction bases unmatched: 10. CDR3 length equals 15 residues. Germline V gene sequence: CDR1 SNHLY, CDR2 FYNNEI. CDR3 coding DNA: TGTGCCAGCAGCGGCAGACAGGGGCCGACTTCACCCCTCCACTTT. Amino acids: CASSGRQGPTSPLHF.

V and J are TRBV2 and TRBJ2-1; 7 bases are shared with TRBD1. With 6 bases clipped from V and 0 bases from J, the junction kept 5 bases outside the gene matches. The CDR3 is made up of 15 amino acids. CDR1 and CDR2 (germline): SNHLY, FYNNEI. CDR3 loop: CASSPQGSSYNEQFF. The CDR3 DNA reads TGTGCCAGCAGCCCACAGGGGAGCTCCTACAATGAGCAGTTCTTC.

This rearrangement joins TRBV19 to TRBJ2-1; 7 bases are shared with TRBD2. Germline trimming cut 2 bases from V and 5 bases from J; bases unmatched to any gene: 9. This CDR3 is built from 16 residues. Germline V gene lookup returns CDR1 LNHDA and CDR2 SQIVND (reference sequence). The CDR3 sequence: CASSITTSFPDNEQFF. The CDR3 nucleotides are TGTGCCAGTAGTATAACGACTAGCTTTCCCGACAATGAGCAGTTCTTC.

V and J are TRBV27 and TRBJ2-1; 11 bases match TRBD1. Germline CDR1 reads MNHEY; CDR2 reads SMNVEV (reference sequence). J was trimmed by 4 bases and V by 5 bases; bases with no gene match: 1. This CDR3 contains 14 residues. In DNA, the CDR3 is TGTGCCAGCAGTCGGGACAGGGGGTACAATGAGCAGTTCTTC. As protein: CASSRDRGYNEQFF.

This chain uses TRBV19 with TRBJ1-2; D not certain. This CDR3 comprises 13 residues. Trimming left V 3 bases short and J 6 bases short, with 11 bases between. In germline, CDR1 is LNHDA, CDR2 SQIVND (reference sequence). In nucleotides, the CDR3 is TGTGCCAGTAGTATGCTGGATCGGGATGGCTACACCTTC. Protein sequence: CASSMLDRDGYTF.